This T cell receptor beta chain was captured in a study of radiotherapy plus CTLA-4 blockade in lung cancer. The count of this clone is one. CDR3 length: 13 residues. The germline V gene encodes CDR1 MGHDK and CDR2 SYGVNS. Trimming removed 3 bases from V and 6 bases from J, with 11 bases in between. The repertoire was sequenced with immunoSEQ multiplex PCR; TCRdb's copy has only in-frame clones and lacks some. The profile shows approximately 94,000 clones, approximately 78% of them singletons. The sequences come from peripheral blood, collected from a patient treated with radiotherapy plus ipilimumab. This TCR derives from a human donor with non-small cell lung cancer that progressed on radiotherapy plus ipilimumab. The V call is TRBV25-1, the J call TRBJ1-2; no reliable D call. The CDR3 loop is CASSDANRNGYTF. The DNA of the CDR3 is TGTGCCAGCAGTGACGCGAATAGAAATGGCTACACCTTC.